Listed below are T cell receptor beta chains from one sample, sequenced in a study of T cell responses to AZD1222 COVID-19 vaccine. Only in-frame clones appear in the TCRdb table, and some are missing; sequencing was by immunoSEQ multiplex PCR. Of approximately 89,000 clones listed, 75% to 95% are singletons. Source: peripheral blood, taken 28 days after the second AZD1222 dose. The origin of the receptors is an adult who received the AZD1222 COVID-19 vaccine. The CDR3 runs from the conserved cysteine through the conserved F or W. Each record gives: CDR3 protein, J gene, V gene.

CDR3aa: CASSYRGGAGTEAFF
j_gene: TRBJ1-1
v_gene: TRBV3-1/TRBV3-2

CDR3aa: CASSDIDTQYF
j_gene: TRBJ2-3
v_gene: TRBV3-1/TRBV3-2

CDR3aa: CSAPTAGYTF
j_gene: TRBJ1-2
v_gene: TRBV20-1

CDR3aa: CASRSGTGGVNTIYF
j_gene: TRBJ1-3
v_gene: TRBV6-5

CDR3aa: CATSDPRQGVNIQYF
j_gene: TRBJ2-4
v_gene: TRBV24-1

CDR3aa: CASSYSGTRPVDYGYTF
j_gene: TRBJ1-2
v_gene: TRBV6-2/TRBV6-3

CDR3aa: CASSEDGWSGGWNEQFF
j_gene: TRBJ2-1
v_gene: TRBV6-1

CDR3aa: CASSVEQGAYGYTF
j_gene: TRBJ1-2
v_gene: TRBV11-1

CDR3aa: CAWSGDLETQYF
j_gene: TRBJ2-5
v_gene: TRBV30

CDR3aa: CSVVLRATNTEAFF
j_gene: TRBJ1-1
v_gene: TRBV29-1

CDR3aa: CASSLRQERTDTQYF
j_gene: TRBJ2-3
v_gene: TRBV27

CDR3aa: CASSLGDYQGQPQHF
j_gene: TRBJ1-5
v_gene: TRBV5-1

CDR3aa: CASSLTDRGYGYTF
j_gene: TRBJ1-2
v_gene: TRBV14

CDR3aa: CASSLTGAMANYGYTF
j_gene: TRBJ1-2
v_gene: TRBV28

CDR3aa: CASSRRRGRGRFGYTF
j_gene: TRBJ1-2
v_gene: TRBV3-1/TRBV3-2

CDR3aa: CASSMNQGRETQYF
j_gene: TRBJ2-5
v_gene: TRBV19

CDR3aa: CASSQDSRFGETQYF
j_gene: TRBJ2-5
v_gene: TRBV3-1/TRBV3-2

CDR3aa: CASSSPGDTGELFF
j_gene: TRBJ2-2
v_gene: TRBV28

CDR3aa: CASSYWGVRGTDTQYF
j_gene: TRBJ2-3
v_gene: TRBV6-5

CDR3aa: CASSLAGTGRSPLHF
j_gene: TRBJ1-6
v_gene: TRBV5-1

CDR3aa: CAWSDADPYRGYTF
j_gene: TRBJ1-2
v_gene: TRBV30

CDR3aa: CASSVVGAGNTIYF
j_gene: TRBJ1-3
v_gene: TRBV9

CDR3aa: CASSESASGGPTDTQYF
j_gene: TRBJ2-3
v_gene: TRBV10-1

CDR3aa: CASSLPGRTYEQYF
j_gene: TRBJ2-7
v_gene: TRBV28

CDR3aa: CASSLAGTGVTDTQYF
j_gene: TRBJ2-3
v_gene: TRBV13

CDR3aa: CASRDYIARTDTQYF
j_gene: TRBJ2-3
v_gene: TRBV4-1

CDR3aa: CSVEGLGGAYGYTF
j_gene: TRBJ1-2
v_gene: TRBV29-1

CDR3aa: CASSVEGGATYEQYF
j_gene: TRBJ2-7
v_gene: TRBV9

CDR3aa: CASSLAGGPMGEQFF
j_gene: TRBJ2-1
v_gene: TRBV6-2/TRBV6-3

CDR3aa: CASSFGGINYGYTF
j_gene: TRBJ1-2
v_gene: TRBV7-8

CDR3aa: CASSLYLVGSYNEQFF
j_gene: TRBJ2-1
v_gene: TRBV7-7

CDR3aa: CASSLNQYRDREETQYF
j_gene: TRBJ2-5
v_gene: TRBV7-6

CDR3aa: CAGRAGGPVDTQYF
j_gene: TRBJ2-3
v_gene: TRBV6-5

CDR3aa: CASSPATRTDTQYF
j_gene: TRBJ2-3
v_gene: TRBV6-5

CDR3aa: CASSFRTVPGEQYF
j_gene: TRBJ2-7
v_gene: TRBV5-4

CDR3aa: CASRTDRGPGNTIYF
j_gene: TRBJ1-3
v_gene: TRBV5-5

CDR3aa: CASSLGFPDTQYF
j_gene: TRBJ2-3
v_gene: TRBV11-3

CDR3aa: CASSPGGTEAFF
j_gene: TRBJ1-1
v_gene: TRBV3-1/TRBV3-2

CDR3aa: CSAPQGYTF
j_gene: TRBJ1-2
v_gene: TRBV20-1

CDR3aa: CASSPRGETQYF
j_gene: TRBJ2-5
v_gene: TRBV9

CDR3aa: CASSLRTGSYSPLHF
j_gene: TRBJ1-6
v_gene: TRBV5-5

CDR3aa: CASSRQGARSGAFF
j_gene: TRBJ1-1
v_gene: TRBV28